The source of this TCR beta chain is a study of cytomegalovirus exposure and HLA in healthy donors. Study at large: In a previous analysis, 110 million or so unique TCR beta sequences were found from roughly 180 million T cells.

V shed 4 bases, J shed 6 bases, and the junction held 12 bases outside the gene matches. Germline V CDR1 and CDR2: MGHRA, YSYEKL. This CDR3 comprises 17 residues. PCR used 60 Vbeta primers and 13 Jbeta primers. Libraries were prepared by immunoSEQ multiplex PCR; TCRdb keeps only in-frame clonotypes and omits some of them. This table holds over 150,000 clones, about 81% found once. The sequenced sample was PBMCs. This TCR derives from a young woman in good health and CMV-seronegative. The V call is TRBV4-1, the J call TRBJ1-5; TRBD1 aligns across 10 bases. The DNA for the CDR3 is TGCGCCAGCAGCCTAAGTCCGGGACAGGGGTTATTTCAGCCCCAGCATTTT. This codes for CASSLSPGQGLFQPQHF.